This T cell receptor beta chain is from a study of blood T cell repertoires in COVID-19. The repertoire was sequenced with immunoSEQ multiplex PCR; TCRdb's copy has only in-frame clones and lacks some. The sample lists 90,000 to 120,000 clones; approximately 79% were seen once. The V end lost 2 bases, the J end lost 3 bases, and 8 bases lay between the germline ends. Germline lookup yields CDR1 MNHEY and CDR2 SVGAGI. The length of the CDR3 is 14 residues. This clone was recorded only once. This chain joins TRBV6-5 and TRBJ2-1, with D possibly TRBD1 on 6 matching bases. This clonotype originated in a man in his 70s with active or convalescent COVID-19. Specimen: peripheral blood. CDR3 protein: CASSYKQGYNEQFF. CDR3 bases: TGTGCCAGCAGTTACAAACAGGGCTACAATGAGCAGTTCTTC.